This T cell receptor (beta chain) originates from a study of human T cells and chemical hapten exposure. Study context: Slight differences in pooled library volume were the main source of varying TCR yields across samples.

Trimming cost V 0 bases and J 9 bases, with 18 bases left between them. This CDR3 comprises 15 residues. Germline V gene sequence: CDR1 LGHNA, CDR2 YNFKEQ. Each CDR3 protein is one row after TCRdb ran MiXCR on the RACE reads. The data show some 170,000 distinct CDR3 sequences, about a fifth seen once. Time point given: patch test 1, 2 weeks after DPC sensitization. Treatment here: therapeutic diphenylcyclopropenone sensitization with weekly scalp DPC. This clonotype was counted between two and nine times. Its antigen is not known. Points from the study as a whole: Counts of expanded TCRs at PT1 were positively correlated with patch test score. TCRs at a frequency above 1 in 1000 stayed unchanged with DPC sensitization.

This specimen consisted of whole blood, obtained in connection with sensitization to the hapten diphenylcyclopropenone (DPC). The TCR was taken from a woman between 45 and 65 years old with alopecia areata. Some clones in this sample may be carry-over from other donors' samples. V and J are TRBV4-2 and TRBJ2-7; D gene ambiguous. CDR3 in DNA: TGTGCCAGCAGCCAAGATCCGGGCCGGTCCTCCGGGCAGTACTTC. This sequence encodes CASSQDPGRSSGQYF.